This T cell receptor (beta chain) was sequenced for a study of T cell responses to AZD1222 COVID-19 vaccine. Comments on this clone: Its matching antigen is unknown.

TCRdb's table, derived via immunoSEQ multiplex PCR, lists solely in-frame clones and lacks some. The table records some 200,000 clones, roughly 90% of them present only once. The study, taken as a whole, reports: Targeting of unmutated variant regions was reportedly seen in nearly half of spike-specific TCRs. The span of vaccine-associated CD4 TCRs extended across spike, with dominance at 160-218 and 743-854. Rises in breadth and depth of Spike-specific TCRs came after two AZD1222 doses. It should be noted that donors were predominantly white British and more often female, and clonal diversity was possibly underestimated.

The material was peripheral blood, obtained 28 days after the second AZD1222 dose. This sequence originates from an adult who received the AZD1222 COVID-19 vaccine.

CDR3 amino acids: CASSKLGQGQQPQHF. CDR3 DNA: TGTGCCAGTAGTAAACTAGGACAGGGACAGCAGCCCCAGCATTTT. The gene calls are TRBV19 and TRBJ1-5; 8 bases are shared with TRBD1. The length of the CDR3 is 15 residues. Per the germline V gene, CDR1 is LNHDA and CDR2 is SQIVND (reference sequence). With 4 bases clipped from V and 7 bases from J, the junction kept 9 bases outside the gene matches.